The present T cell receptor beta chain was sequenced within a study of control samples from healthy donors and cancer patients. The CDR3 is 12 residues long. V was shortened by 5 bases and J by 4 bases, with 9 bases between the two germline ends. The protocol was immunoSEQ multiplex PCR, while the TCRdb copy is restricted to in-frame clones and leaves out a portion. Among 170,000 or so clones, roughly 92% were seen once, and the ten largest hold 1.3%. Sequenced material: blood. The chain couples TRBV12-3 or TRBV12-4 to TRBJ2-7, with D maybe TRBD1 (6 bases). This receptor was identified in a woman aged 18-30 years in good health. CDR3 bases: TGTGCCAGCAGTCCCCAGGGGTACGAGCAGTACTTC. Its translation: CASSPQGYEQYF.